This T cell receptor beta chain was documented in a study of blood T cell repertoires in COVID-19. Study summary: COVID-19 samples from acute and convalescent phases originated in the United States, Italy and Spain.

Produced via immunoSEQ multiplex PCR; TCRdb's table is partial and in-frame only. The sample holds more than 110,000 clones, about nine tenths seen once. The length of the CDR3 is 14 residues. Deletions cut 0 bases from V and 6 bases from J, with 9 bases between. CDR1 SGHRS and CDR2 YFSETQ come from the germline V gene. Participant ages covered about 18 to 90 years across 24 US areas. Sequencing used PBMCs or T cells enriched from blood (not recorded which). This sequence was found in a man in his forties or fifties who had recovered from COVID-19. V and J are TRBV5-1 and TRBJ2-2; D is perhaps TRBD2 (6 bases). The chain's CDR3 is CASSLGTSPGELFF. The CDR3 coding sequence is TGCGCCAGCAGCTTGGGAACTAGCCCCGGGGAGCTGTTTTTT. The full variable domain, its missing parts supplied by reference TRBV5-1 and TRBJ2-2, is KAGVTQTPRYLIKTRGQQVTLSCSPISGHRSVSWYQQTPGQGLQFLFEYFSETQRNKGNFPGRFSGRQFSNSRSEMNVSTLELGDSALYLCASSLGTSPGELFFGEGSRLTVL.